This T cell receptor (beta chain) was captured by sequencing in a study of shared clonotypes between healthy human individuals. Only in-frame clones appear in the TCRdb table, and some are missing; sequencing was by immunoSEQ multiplex PCR. The sample consists of some 2,100,000 clones, 90% to 96% of them appearing once. The TCR was taken from a man aged 18 to 35 in good health. Specimen: naive CD4+ T cells sorted from blood. As for subset: CD45RA+ positively selected.

CDR3: CASSQERLETQYF. CDR3 DNA: TGCGCCAGCAGCCAAGAACGGTTAGAGACCCAGTACTTC. The chain recombines TRBV4-3 with TRBJ2-5; no clear D gene. CDR1 and CDR2 from the germline V gene are LGHNA and YSLEER. V was clipped by 0 bases and J by 4 bases, with 6 bases between them. The CDR3 sequence is 13 residues long.